The rows below give T cell receptor beta chains drawn from one sample of a study of beta chain features in type 1 diabetes. Sequenced by immunoSEQ multiplex PCR; TCRdb stores in-frame clones only, minus some. The sample holds hundreds of thousands of clones, over 11% seen once. What was sequenced was naive CD4+ T cells from blood. These receptors all stem from a man between 18 and 29 years old with type 1 diabetes. The CDR3 runs from the conserved cysteine through the conserved F or W. A D gene is named only where the DNA matches it firmly. Clone size appears in some rows only: once, few, many, or a class for an expanded clone.

clone_size j_call v_call d_call cdr3_aa cdr3_nt
few TRBJ1-1 TRBV19 NA CASSPRTVNTEAFF TGTGCCAGTAGTCCCCGGACAGTGAACACTGAAGCTTTCTTT
NA TRBJ1-6 TRBV7-2 NA CASRNGIYYNSPLHF TGTGCCAGCAGGAATGGGATCTACTATAATTCACCCCTCCACTTT
NA TRBJ1-6 TRBV27 TRBD1 CASSETGGSYNSPLHF TGTGCCAGCAGTGAGACAGGGGGGTCCTATAATTCACCCCTCCACTTT
few TRBJ1-1 TRBV5-1 NA CASSLAGVGTEAFF TGCGCCAGCAGCTTGGCCGGCGTGGGAACTGAAGCTTTCTTT
NA TRBJ1-5 TRBV7-2 NA CASSLALDKQPQHF TGTGCCAGCAGCTTAGCGCTGGATAAGCAGCCCCAGCATTTT
NA TRBJ2-1 TRBV5-1 TRBD1 CASLPSGQGAHEQFF TGCGCCAGCCTACCGTCGGGACAGGGGGCGCATGAGCAGTTCTTC
few TRBJ2-7 TRBV9 TRBD1 CASSVEAGTGRYEQYF TGTGCCAGCAGCGTAGAAGCCGGGACAGGGCGGTACGAGCAGTACTTC
NA TRBJ2-3 TRBV7-2 NA CASSRSTGTDTQYF TGTGCCAGCAGCCGTTCTACGGGCACAGATACGCAGTATTTT
few TRBJ2-1 TRBV11-2 NA CASSLGGYNEQFF TGTGCCAGCAGCTTAGGGGGTTACAATGAGCAGTTCTTC
NA TRBJ2-2 TRBV6-5 NA CASSYGAVAGELFF TGTGCCAGCAGTTACGGAGCTGTGGCCGGGGAGCTGTTTTTT
few TRBJ2-6 TRBV19 NA CASSIGSGANVLTF TGTGCCAGTAGTATTGGGTCCGGGGCCAACGTCCTGACTTTC
NA TRBJ1-1 TRBV11-1 NA CASREGQQNTEAFF TGTGCCAGCAGGGAGGGACAACAGAACACTGAAGCTTTCTTT
NA TRBJ2-7 TRBV6-6 TRBD1 CASSRDSLYEQYF TGTGCCAGCAGCCGGGACAGCCTCTACGAGCAGTACTTC
once TRBJ2-7 TRBV27 NA CASSLTLRGSIDYEQYF TGTGCCAGCAGTTTAACCCTGCGGGGATCAATAGACTACGAGCAGTACTTC
NA TRBJ2-3 TRBV28 NA CASSLPRRADTQYF TGTGCCAGCAGTCTCCCCCGGCGGGCCGATACGCAGTATTTT
few TRBJ1-1 TRBV30 NA CAWSIGGSMNTEAFF TGTGCCTGGAGTATAGGCGGCTCGATGAACACTGAAGCTTTCTTT
few TRBJ2-7 TRBV25-1 NA CASSDPGRDYEQYF TGTGCCAGCAGTGACCCAGGACGGGACTACGAGCAGTACTTC
NA TRBJ2-1 TRBV7-2 NA CASSKSENEQFF TGTGCCAGCAGCAAGAGCGAGAATGAGCAGTTCTTC
few TRBJ1-2 TRBV30 TRBD1 CAWSVTGDGYTF TGTGCCTGGAGTGTAACAGGGGATGGCTACACCTTC
few TRBJ2-7 TRBV2 NA CASSEAERFGSYEQYF TGTGCCAGCAGTGAGGCTGAGCGGTTCGGCTCCTACGAGCAGTACTTC
NA TRBJ2-3 TRBV9 NA CASSVEGQITDTQYF TGTGCCAGCAGCGTAGAGGGCCAGATCACAGATACGCAGTATTTT
few TRBJ2-7 TRBV2 TRBD2 CASSEGTSGPYEQYF TGTGCCAGCAGTGAAGGGACTAGCGGACCCTACGAGCAGTACTTC
once TRBJ1-2 TRBV5-1 NA CASSLGAGYGYTF TGCGCCAGCAGCCTTGGGGCAGGGTATGGCTACACCTTC
few TRBJ1-5 TRBV4-2 TRBD1 CASSQGTGLYQPQHF TGTGCCAGCAGCCAGGGGACAGGGCTCTATCAGCCCCAGCATTTT
NA TRBJ1-6 TRBV28 NA CASNPAVTGYNSPLHF TGTGCCAGCAATCCTGCCGTTACAGGCTATAATTCACCCCTCCACTTT